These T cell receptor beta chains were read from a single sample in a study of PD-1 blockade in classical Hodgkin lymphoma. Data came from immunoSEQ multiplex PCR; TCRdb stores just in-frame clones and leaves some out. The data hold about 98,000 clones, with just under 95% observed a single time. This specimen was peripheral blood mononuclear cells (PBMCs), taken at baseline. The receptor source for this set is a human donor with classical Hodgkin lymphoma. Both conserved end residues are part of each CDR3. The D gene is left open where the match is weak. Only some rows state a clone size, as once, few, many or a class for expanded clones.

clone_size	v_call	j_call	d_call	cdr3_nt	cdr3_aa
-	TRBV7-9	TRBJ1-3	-	TGTGCCAGCAGCCAAGTGGACGCGAGCTCTGGAAACACCATATATTTT	CASSQVDASSGNTIYF
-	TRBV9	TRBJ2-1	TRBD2	TGTGCCAGCAGCGGAGGACTAGGCTACAATGAGCAGTTCTTC	CASSGGLGYNEQFF
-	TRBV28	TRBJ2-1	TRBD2	TGTGCCAGCAGTTCCCCTCCCTTGTCACGGGAGGGGACCTACAATGAGCAGTTCTTC	CASSSPPLSREGTYNEQFF
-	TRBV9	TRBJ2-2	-	TGTGCCAGCAGCGTCGCCGGGCTTAACACCGGGGAGCTGTTTTTT	CASSVAGLNTGELFF
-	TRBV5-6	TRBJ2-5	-	TGTGCCAGCAGCTTAACAAGCGGAGAGACCCAGTACTTC	CASSLTSGETQYF
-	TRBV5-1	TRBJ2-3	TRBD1	TGCGCCAGCAGCGTCACGACAGGGCTGGATACGCAGTATTTT	CASSVTTGLDTQYF
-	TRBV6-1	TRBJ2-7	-	TGTGCCACCAGGGACGGTGATGTCTACGAGCAGTACTTC	CATRDGDVYEQYF
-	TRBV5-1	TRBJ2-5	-	TGCGCCAGCAGCTTGGGTGGGGGCGCAGAGACCCAGTACTTC	CASSLGGGAETQYF
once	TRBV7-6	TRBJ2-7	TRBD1	TGTGCCAGCAGCACAGTAGGGACAGGCCTCTACGAGCAGTACTTC	CASSTVGTGLYEQYF
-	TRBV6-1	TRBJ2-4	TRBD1	TGTGCCAGCAGTGAGAACAGGGGGCCTAGTAACATTCAGTACTTC	CASSENRGPSNIQYF
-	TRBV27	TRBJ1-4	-	TGTGCCAGCAGTTTTAGGAATGAAAAACTGTTTTTT	CASSFRNEKLFF
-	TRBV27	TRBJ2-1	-	TGTGCCAGCTCTGGGCCGTTCTACAATGAGCAGTTCTTC	CASSGPFYNEQFF
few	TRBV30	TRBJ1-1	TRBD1	TGTGCCTGGAGGGCAGGGGGAAAGACTGAAGCTTTCTTT	CAWRAGGKTEAFF
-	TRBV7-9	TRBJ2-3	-	TGTGCCAGCAGCTTAATAGGGCCCGGGTTGGCAGATACGCAGTATTTT	CASSLIGPGLADTQYF
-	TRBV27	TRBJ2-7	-	TGTGCCAGCTCTGGGGGGACGACCTACGAGCAGTACTTC	CASSGGTTYEQYF
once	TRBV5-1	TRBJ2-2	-	TGCGCCAGCAGCTTGGCGACAGCGAACACCGGGGAGCTGTTTTTT	CASSLATANTGELFF
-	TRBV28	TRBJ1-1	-	TGTGCCAGTAGCCTCCTCTTAGAAGGGGGTGGGAACACTGAAGCTTTCTTT	CASSLLLEGGGNTEAFF
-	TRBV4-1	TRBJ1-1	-	TGCGCCAGCAGCCAAGTATTTGAGCAGGGGTGGACTGAAGCTTTCTTT	CASSQVFEQGWTEAFF
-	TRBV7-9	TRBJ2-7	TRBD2	TGTGCCAGCAGCTTAGCGCCACGACTAGCGGAGTCTTACGAGCAGTACTTC	CASSLAPRLAESYEQYF
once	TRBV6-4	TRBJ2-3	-	TGTGCCAGCAGTGACAGTAGGGGAGGACGGGCAGATACGCAGTATTTT	CASSDSRGGRADTQYF
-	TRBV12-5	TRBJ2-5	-	TGTGCTAGGGGCCCGGACACGTTTGGGGAGACCCAGTACTTC	CARGPDTFGETQYF
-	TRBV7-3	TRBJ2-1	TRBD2	TGTGCCAGCAGCTCGAGCGGGGTGAGTACGGAGCAGTTCTTC	CASSSSGVSTEQFF
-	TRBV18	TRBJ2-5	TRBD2	TGTGCCAGCTCACCAAGGACTAGCAGGGTGGAGACCCAGTACTTC	CASSPRTSRVETQYF
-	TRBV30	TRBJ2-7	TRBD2	TGTGCCTGGAGTGTCGGGGAGGGCTACGAGCAGTACTTC	CAWSVGEGYEQYF
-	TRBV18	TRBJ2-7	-	TGTGCCAGCTCACCACCAGCAACAGCCTACGAGCAGTACTTC	CASSPPATAYEQYF
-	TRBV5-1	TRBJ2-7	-	TGCGCCAGCAGCTTGCACTATCCTTACGAGCAGTACTTC	CASSLHYPYEQYF
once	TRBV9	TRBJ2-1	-	TGTGCCAGCAGCGCAGGACTGGTAACCTACAATGAGCAGTTCTTC	CASSAGLVTYNEQFF
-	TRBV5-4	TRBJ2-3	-	TGTGCCAGCAGCTTGCCGGCAGATACGCAGTATTTT	CASSLPADTQYF
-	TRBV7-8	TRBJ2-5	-	TGTGCCAGCAGCTTAGCTAGGGGGGAGACCCAGTACTTC	CASSLARGETQYF
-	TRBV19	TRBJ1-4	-	TGTGCCAGTAGTATTATCAATGAAAAACTGTTTTTT	CASSIINEKLFF
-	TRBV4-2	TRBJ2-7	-	TGTGCCAGCAGCCAAACGGTCTTTCAAGGGATCAACGAGCAGTACTTC	CASSQTVFQGINEQYF
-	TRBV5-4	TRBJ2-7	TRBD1	TGTGCCAGCAGCTTAGGACAGGGGCGGACAGACGAGCAGTACTTC	CASSLGQGRTDEQYF
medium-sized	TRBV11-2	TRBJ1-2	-	TGTGCCAGCAGCTCGCCCAGGGGTAATGGCTACACCTTC	CASSSPRGNGYTF
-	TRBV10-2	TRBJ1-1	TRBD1	TGCGCCAGCAGTGAGGGGACAGATCAAACTATTCGGGCTTTCTTT	CASSEGTDQTIRAFF
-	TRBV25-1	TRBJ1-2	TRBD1	TGTGCCAGCAGTGAAAACAGGGGCCCTAACTATGGCTACACCTTC	CASSENRGPNYGYTF
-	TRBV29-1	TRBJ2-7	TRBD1	TGCAGCGTTGAAGGCCGGGACAGGCGCTACGAGCAGTACTTC	CSVEGRDRRYEQYF
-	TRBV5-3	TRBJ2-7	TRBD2	TGTGCCAGAAGCTTGGTGGCGGGAGGGCTCTCCTACGAGCAGTACTTC	CARSLVAGGLSYEQYF
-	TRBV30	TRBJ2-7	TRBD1	TGTGCCTGGAGGCGGACAGGGAGCCACGAGCAGTACTTC	CAWRRTGSHEQYF
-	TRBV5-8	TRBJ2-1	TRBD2	TGTGCCAGCAGCTTAGCGGGAGACCCTTTCAATGAGCAGTTCTTC	CASSLAGDPFNEQFF
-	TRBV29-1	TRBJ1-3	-	TGCAGCGTTGGAGGGAATGGAAACACCATATATTTT	CSVGGNGNTIYF
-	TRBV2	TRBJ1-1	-	TGTGCCAGCAGGACCTCTCCGGGGGACGCGGAAGCTTTCTTT	CASRTSPGDAEAFF